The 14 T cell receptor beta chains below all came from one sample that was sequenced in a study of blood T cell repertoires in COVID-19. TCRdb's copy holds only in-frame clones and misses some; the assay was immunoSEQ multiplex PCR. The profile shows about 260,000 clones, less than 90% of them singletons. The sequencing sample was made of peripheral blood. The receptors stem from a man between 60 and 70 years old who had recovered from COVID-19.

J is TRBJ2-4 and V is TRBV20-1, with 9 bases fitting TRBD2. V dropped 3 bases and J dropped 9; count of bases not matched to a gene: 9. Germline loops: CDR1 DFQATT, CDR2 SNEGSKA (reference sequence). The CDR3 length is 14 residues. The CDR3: CSASLAGSYGIQYF. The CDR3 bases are TGCAGTGCTAGTCTAGCGGGGAGTTACGGCATTCAGTACTTC.

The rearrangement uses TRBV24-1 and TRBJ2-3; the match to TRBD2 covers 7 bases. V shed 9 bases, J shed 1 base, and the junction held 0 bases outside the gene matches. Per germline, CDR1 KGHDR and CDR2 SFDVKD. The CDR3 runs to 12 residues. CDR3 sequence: CATRGGTDTQYF. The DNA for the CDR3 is TGTGCCACCCGGGGGGGCACAGATACGCAGTATTTT.

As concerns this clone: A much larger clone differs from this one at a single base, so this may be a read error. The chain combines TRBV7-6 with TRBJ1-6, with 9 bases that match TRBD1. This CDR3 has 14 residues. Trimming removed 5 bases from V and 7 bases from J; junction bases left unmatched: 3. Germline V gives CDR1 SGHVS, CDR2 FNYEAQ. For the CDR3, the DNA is TGTGCCAGCAGCCCGACAGGGGGGAATTCACCCCTCCACTTT. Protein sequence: CASSPTGGNSPLHF.

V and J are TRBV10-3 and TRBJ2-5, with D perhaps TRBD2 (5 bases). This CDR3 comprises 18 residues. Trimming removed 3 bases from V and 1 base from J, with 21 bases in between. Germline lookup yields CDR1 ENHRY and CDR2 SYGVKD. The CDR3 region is CAISDNRESLPGQETQYF. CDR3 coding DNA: TGTGCCATCAGTGATAACCGGGAATCCCTCCCGGGCCAAGAGACCCAGTACTTC.

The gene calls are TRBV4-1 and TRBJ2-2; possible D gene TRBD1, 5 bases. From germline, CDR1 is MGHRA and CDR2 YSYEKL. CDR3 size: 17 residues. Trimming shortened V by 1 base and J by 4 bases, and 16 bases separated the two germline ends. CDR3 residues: CASSQVVARAVTGELFF. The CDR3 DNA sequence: TGCGCCAGCAGCCAAGTAGTCGCCAGGGCGGTCACCGGGGAGCTGTTTTTT.

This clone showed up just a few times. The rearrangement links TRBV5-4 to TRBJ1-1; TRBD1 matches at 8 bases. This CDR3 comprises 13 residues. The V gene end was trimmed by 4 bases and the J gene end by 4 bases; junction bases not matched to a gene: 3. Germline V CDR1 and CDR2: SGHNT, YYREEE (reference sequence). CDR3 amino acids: CASSAGGSTEAFF. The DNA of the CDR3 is TGTGCCAGCAGCGCAGGGGGCTCCACTGAAGCTTTCTTT. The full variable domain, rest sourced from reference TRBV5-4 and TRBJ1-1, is ETGVTQSPTHLIKTRGQQVTLRCSSQSGHNTVSWYQQALGQGPQFIFQYYREEENGRGNFPPRFSGLQFPNYSSELNVNALELDDSALYLCASSAGGSTEAFFGQGTRLTVV.

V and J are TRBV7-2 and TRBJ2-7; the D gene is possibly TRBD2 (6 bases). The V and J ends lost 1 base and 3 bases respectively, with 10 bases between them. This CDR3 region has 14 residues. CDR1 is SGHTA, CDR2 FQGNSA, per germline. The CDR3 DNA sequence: TGTGCCAGCAGCTTAGATAATAGCGGCTACGAGCAGTACTTC. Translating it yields CASSLDNSGYEQYF.

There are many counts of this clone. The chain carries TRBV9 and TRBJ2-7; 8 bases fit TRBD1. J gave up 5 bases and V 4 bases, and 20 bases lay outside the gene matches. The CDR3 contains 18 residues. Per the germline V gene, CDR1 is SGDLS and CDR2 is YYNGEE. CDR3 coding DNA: TGTGCCAGCAGCCTAGAGACAGGGGTTGTGGGTGTGGACGACGAGCAGTACTTC. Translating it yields CASSLETGVVGVDDEQYF.

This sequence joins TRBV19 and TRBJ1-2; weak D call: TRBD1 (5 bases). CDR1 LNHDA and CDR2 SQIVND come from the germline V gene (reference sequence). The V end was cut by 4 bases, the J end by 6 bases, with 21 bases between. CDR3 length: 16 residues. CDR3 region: CASSTLPGRVLHGYTF. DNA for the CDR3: TGTGCCAGTAGTACACTCCCCGGCAGGGTTCTTCATGGCTACACCTTC.

Written as DNA, the CDR3 is TGTGCCAGCAGGTCTGCCCGGGACAGCTATGGCTACACCTTC. Translation gives CASRSARDSYGYTF. The chain recombines TRBV7-2 with TRBJ1-2; 7 bases map to TRBD1. Germline assignment: CDR1 SGHTA and CDR2 FQGNSA. CDR3 length: 14 residues. Trimming cost V 6 bases and J 4 bases; bases outside gene matches: 8.

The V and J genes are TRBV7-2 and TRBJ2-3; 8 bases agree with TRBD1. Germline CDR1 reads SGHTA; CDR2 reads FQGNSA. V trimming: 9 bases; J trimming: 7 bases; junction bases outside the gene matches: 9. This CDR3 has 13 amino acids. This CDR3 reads CASGQGPGNTQYF. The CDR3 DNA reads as TGTGCCAGTGGACAGGGCCCAGGCAATACGCAGTATTTT.

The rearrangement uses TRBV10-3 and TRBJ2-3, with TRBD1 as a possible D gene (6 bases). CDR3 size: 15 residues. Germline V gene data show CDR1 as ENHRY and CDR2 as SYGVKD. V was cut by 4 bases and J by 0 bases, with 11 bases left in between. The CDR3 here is CAISATGLSTDTQYF. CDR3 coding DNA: TGTGCCATCAGTGCAACAGGGCTTAGCACAGATACGCAGTATTTT.

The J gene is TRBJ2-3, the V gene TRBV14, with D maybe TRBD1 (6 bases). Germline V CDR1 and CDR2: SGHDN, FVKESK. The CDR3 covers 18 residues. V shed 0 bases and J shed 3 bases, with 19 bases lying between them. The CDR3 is CASSQDQGSGVGTDTQYF. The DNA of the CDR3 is TGTGCCAGCAGCCAAGATCAAGGCTCAGGGGTTGGGACAGATACGCAGTATTTT.

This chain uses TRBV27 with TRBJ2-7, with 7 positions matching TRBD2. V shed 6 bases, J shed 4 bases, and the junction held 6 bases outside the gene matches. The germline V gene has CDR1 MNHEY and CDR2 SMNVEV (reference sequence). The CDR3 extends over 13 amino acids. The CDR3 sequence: CASSLREGYEQYF. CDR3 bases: TGTGCCAGCAGCCTAAGGGAGGGTTACGAGCAGTACTTC.